The 29 T cell receptor beta chains below were found in one sample sequenced in a study of metastatic and nonmetastatic thyroid tumors (dated by TCRdb to 2020 to 2022). The library was prepared using PCR. The listed sequencing device is Illumina HiSeq 4000. TCRdb cleaned the public reads at Q25 with fastp, built clones with MiXCR and kept in-frame beta chains. The sample has about 93,000 clones on record, roughly 13% of them singletons. Jointly, the top ten make up roughly 12% of the sample. No treatment had been received by any patient before thyroid surgery. The sequencing input was blood. The source of these receptors is a female donor with papillary thyroid cancer or a benign thyroid nodule (not recorded which). Some clones in this sample may be carry-over from other donors' samples.

Only one count was recorded for this clone. The V and J genes are TRBV20-1 and TRBJ1-3; 8 positions agree with TRBD1. The CDR3 spans 13 residues. Germline V CDR1 and CDR2: DFQATT, SNEGSKA (reference sequence). Trimming removed 8 bases from V and 2 bases from J; junction bases left unmatched: 5. The CDR3 sequence is CSWTGRTGNTIYF. For the CDR3, the DNA is TGCAGTTGGACAGGGCGCACTGGAAACACCATATATTTT.

This clone was observed many times. This chain joins TRBV6-2 or TRBV6-3 and TRBJ2-7; 8 positions match TRBD2. The J segment lost 6 bases and the V segment lost 5 bases, leaving 15 bases of the junction unmatched. The germline V gene has CDR1 MNHEY and CDR2 SVGEGT. This CDR3 comprises 16 residues. CDR3 residues: CASSKTWPGGPSEQYF. CDR3 sequence (DNA): TGTGCCAGCAGTAAGACCTGGCCGGGAGGGCCTAGCGAGCAGTACTTC.

This clone was seen at least ten times. The chain links TRBV6-1 to TRBJ2-1; 8 bases align to TRBD2. CDR1 MNHNS and CDR2 SASEGT come from the germline V gene. V gave up 7 bases and J gave up 6 bases; unmatched junction bases: 11. This CDR3 has 15 amino acids. CDR3 region: CASIITLAGTNEQFF. DNA for the CDR3: TGTGCCAGCATTATAACCCTAGCGGGTACCAATGAGCAGTTCTTC.

This clone was seen at least ten times. The chain carries TRBV5-6 and TRBJ1-3; no firm D call. V lost 1 base to trimming and J lost 4 bases, with 9 bases between them. Looked up from germline, CDR1 is SGHDT and CDR2 is YYEEEE. The CDR3 runs to 14 residues. The CDR3 sequence: CASSLIVGGNTIYF. DNA of the CDR3: TGTGCCAGCAGCTTGATAGTGGGAGGAAACACCATATATTTT.

As for this clone: Being one base from a much bigger clone, this may be a read error. The rearrangement joins TRBV16 to TRBJ2-5, with 7 bases aligning to TRBD1. The trim removed 7 bases at V and 1 base at J, leaving 3 bases unmatched. Looked up from germline, CDR1 is KGHSY and CDR2 is FQNENV. The CDR3 is 13 amino acids. The CDR3 coding sequence is TGTGCCAGCATTCGGGACAGCCAAGAGACCCAGTACTTC. Translation gives CASIRDSQETQYF.

This clone was seen ten or more times. The CDR3 nucleotides are TGTGCCAGCAGAGCAAATGCGGGCCCCATGGCGTTCTTC. This translates into CASRANAGPMAFF. The V call is TRBV2, the J call TRBJ2-1; perhaps TRBD2 as D (5 bases). Deletions cut 6 bases from V and 15 bases from J, with 21 bases between. In germline, CDR1 is SNHLY, CDR2 FYNNEI. The CDR3 is 13 amino acids.

This clone was picked up many times. This chain uses TRBV9 with TRBJ2-7; 8 nucleotides align to TRBD1. This CDR3 has 15 residues. V trimming: 3 bases; J trimming: 2 bases; junction bases outside the gene matches: 7. Germline assignment: CDR1 SGDLS and CDR2 YYNGEE. Here the CDR3 DNA reads TGTGCCAGCAGCGCTACAGGGGGGAGTCCCTACGAGCAGTACTTC. It specifies CASSATGGSPYEQYF.

Note on this clone: A much larger clone differs by one base, so this may be a read error. The J gene is TRBJ2-1, the V gene TRBV10-1; TRBD2 might be the D (6 bases). The closer fit of TRBJ2-5 to the DNA end suggests the J call may be wrong. Germline CDR1 is WNHNN and CDR2 is SYGVQD (reference sequence). This CDR3 has 11 residues. As DNA, the CDR3 is TGCGCCAGTCGGGGGCAAGAGACCCAGTACTTC. Encoded protein: CASRGQETQYF.

This clone was recorded a few times. This may come from a read error, since a much larger clone is one base off. V and J are TRBV12-3 or TRBV12-4 and TRBJ2-2, with D possibly called TRBD1 or TRBD2 (5 bases each). The CDR3 sequence is 13 residues long. The CDR3 loop is CASSPGTTGKLFF. The CDR3, as DNA: TGTGCCAGCAGCCCAGGGACGACCGGGAAGCTGTTTTTT.

This clone was detected only a few times. The chain uses TRBV27 and TRBJ2-7; TRBD1 matches 7 bases. Germline V gives CDR1 MNHEY, CDR2 SMNVEV (reference sequence). This CDR3 is built from 12 residues. With 6 bases clipped from V and 2 bases from J, the junction kept 1 base outside the gene matches. This chain's CDR3 is CASRGTAYEQYF. The CDR3 DNA reads as TGTGCCAGCAGAGGGACAGCCTACGAGCAGTACTTC.

This clone was observed at least ten times. Other DNA sequences within the sample encode an identical CDR3. CDR3 protein: CSARVGYEQYF. The DNA for the CDR3 is TGCAGTGCTCGGGTAGGCTACGAGCAGTACTTC. The chain uses TRBV20-1 and TRBJ2-7; D call uncertain. Germline V gene sequence: CDR1 DFQATT, CDR2 SNEGSKA (reference sequence). V lost 5 bases to trimming and J lost 3 bases, with 8 bases between them. The CDR3 is 11 residues long.

This clone came up many times. The chain employs TRBV9 and TRBJ2-2, with TRBD1 as a possible D gene (5 bases). CDR1 and CDR2 (germline): SGDLS, YYNGEE. Trimming cost V 2 bases and J 1 base, with 6 bases left between them. This CDR3 has 14 amino acids. The CDR3 here is CASSVTGNTGELFF. The CDR3 DNA follows: TGTGCCAGCAGCGTTACAGGGAACACCGGGGAGCTGTTTTTT.

V gene TRBV11-3 combines with J gene TRBJ2-5; no firm D call. This CDR3 has 13 amino acids. The V end was cut by 3 bases, the J end by 1 base, with 6 bases between. Germline loops: CDR1 SGHNT, CDR2 YENEEA. CDR3 loop: CASSFHTQETQYF. The CDR3 DNA sequence: TGTGCCAGCAGCTTCCACACCCAAGAGACCCAGTACTTC.

A few counts support this clone. This clone may be a read error of a much larger clone one base away. The chain uses TRBV10-2 and TRBJ2-1; D remains unclear. The germline V gene encodes CDR1 WSHSY and CDR2 SAAADI. Trimming left V 6 bases short and J 7 bases short, with 13 bases between. The length of the CDR3 is 13 residues. This CDR3 is CASSPVLENEQFF. The CDR3 DNA sequence: TGCGCCAGCAGCCCAGTTTTGGAAAATGAGCAGTTCTTC.

The sample holds a few counts of this clone. The gene calls are TRBV28 and TRBJ2-6, with D maybe TRBD1 (5 bases). The CDR3 runs to 15 residues. From germline, CDR1 is MDHEN and CDR2 SYDVKM. Deletions cut 6 bases from V and 0 bases from J, with 9 bases between. This CDR3 is CASSLTGSGANVLTF. In DNA, the CDR3 is TGTGCCAGCAGCCTTACAGGCTCTGGGGCCAACGTCCTGACTTTC. Drawing the rest from reference TRBV28 and TRBJ2-6, the complete variable domain is DVKVTQSSRYLVKRTGEKVFLECVQDMDHENMFWYRQDPGLGLRLIYFSYDVKMKEKGDIPEGYSVSREKKERFSLILESASTNQTSMYLCASSLTGSGANVLTFGAGSRLTVL.

In this sample, this clone turned up a few times. One base away lies a much larger clone, so this may be a sequencing read error. The chain couples TRBV9 to TRBJ2-2; D uncertain. Per the germline V gene, CDR1 is SGDLS and CDR2 is YYNGEE. The length of the CDR3 is 12 residues. The CDR3 DNA follows: TGTGCCAGCAGCTTAAACACCTGGGAGCTGTTTTTT. Translation gives CASSLNTWELFF.

This clone was detected many times. The chain combines TRBV19 with TRBJ2-7, with D possibly TRBD2 on 5 matching bases. The CDR3 length is 14 residues. V lost 3 bases, J lost 1 base, and 10 bases lay in between. Looked up from germline, CDR1 is LNHDA and CDR2 is SQIVND (reference sequence). CDR3 in amino acids: CASSMSPGSYEQYF. CDR3 bases: TGTGCCAGTAGTATGTCCCCGGGGTCCTACGAGCAGTACTTC.

In this sample, this clone turned up many times. The chain recombines TRBV6-2 or TRBV6-3 with TRBJ2-7; 9 bases fit TRBD2. The germline CDR1 and CDR2 sequences are MNHEY and SVGEGT. The V and J ends lost 6 bases and 4 bases, in that order; junction bases with no gene match: 4. CDR3 size: 13 residues. The CDR3 nucleotides read TGTGCCAGCAGCCGACTAGCGGAGTACGAGCAGTACTTC. It translates to CASSRLAEYEQYF.

This clone was seen many times. The gene calls are TRBV11-2 and TRBJ1-2; maybe TRBD1 (5 bases). The CDR3 sequence is 17 residues long. Trimming stripped 3 bases from V and 2 bases from J, with 19 bases between. Looked up from germline, CDR1 is SGHAT and CDR2 is FQNNGV. This chain's CDR3 is CASSFFFSGDSNYGYTF. CDR3 nucleotides: TGTGCCAGCAGCTTCTTTTTCTCGGGGGATTCGAACTATGGCTACACCTTC. The whole variable domain, filled in from reference TRBV11-2 and TRBJ1-2, reads EAGVAQSPRYKIIEKRQSVAFWCNPISGHATLYWYQQILGQGPKLLIQFQNNGVVDDSQLPKDRFSAERLKGVDSTLKIQPAKLEDSAVYLCASSFFFSGDSNYGYTFGSGTRLTVV.

This clone came up a few times. This may arise from a read error, as a much more abundant clone is one base away. CDR3 DNA sequence: TGTGCCAGCAGCACATCGACGTGGGGTCCCACTGAAGCTTTCTTT. It specifies CASSTSTWGPTEAFF. The chain joins TRBV7-8 to TRBJ1-1; D not certain. The CDR3 totals 15 residues. Germline V gene data show CDR1 as SGHVS and CDR2 as FQNEAQ. Trimming shortened V by 5 bases and J by 4 bases, and 17 bases separated the two germline ends.

This clone showed up just a few times. A read error is possible here, since a much larger clone lies one base away. In the same sample, other DNA sequences code for this CDR3. The chain is built from TRBV28 and TRBJ1-2, with D uncertain. With 5 bases removed from V and 9 bases from J, the gap between germline ends came to 25 bases. Germline V lookup: CDR1 MDHEN, CDR2 SYDVKM. CDR3 length equals 16 residues. The CDR3 reads CASSIQRVTVEYSYTF. CDR3 in DNA: TGTGCCAGCAGTATCCAGCGTGTTACAGTAGAATATAGCTACACCTTC.

Remarks on this clone: A read error may explain this, as a much larger clone is one base away. The rearrangement links TRBV4-2 to TRBJ2-1; a possible D gene is TRBD1 (6 bases). Germline values: CDR1 LGHNA, CDR2 YNFKEQ. This CDR3 has 15 residues. The CDR3 DNA follows: TGTGCCAGCAGCCCCTCGGACAGCCTGCACAATGATCAGTTCTTC. It specifies CASSPSDSLHNDQFF.

This rearrangement joins TRBV13 to TRBJ1-5; D gene uncertain. The CDR3 is made up of 13 amino acids. Trimming left V 5 bases short and J 4 bases short, with 9 bases between. Germline CDR1 reads PRHDT; CDR2 reads FYEKMQ (reference sequence). CDR3 sequence (DNA): TGTGCCAGCAGCGTCGCGCTTAATCAGCCCCAGCATTTT. It yields the protein CASSVALNQPQHF. Full variable domain (outside the CDR3, taken from reference TRBV13 and TRBJ1-5): AAGVIQSPRHLIKEKRETATLKCYPIPRHDTVYWYQQGPGQDPQFLISFYEKMQSDKGSIPDRFSAQQFSDYHSELNMSSLELGDSALYFCASSVALNQPQHFGDGTRLSIL.

The rearrangement links TRBV5-1 to TRBJ1-3; no clear D. This CDR3 contains 14 residues. Between the trimmed V and J ends, which lost 0 bases and 2 bases, there was a span of 6 bases. Germline-derived CDR1 and CDR2 are SGHRS and YFSETQ. The CDR3 is CASSLATPGNTIYF. DNA for the CDR3: TGCGCCAGCAGCTTGGCGACACCTGGAAACACCATATATTTT.

This clone came up many times. The rearrangement joins TRBV3-1 to TRBJ1-1; D call uncertain. The CDR3 length is 11 residues. The V end lost 4 bases, the J end lost 2 bases, and 2 bases lay between the germline ends. From germline, CDR1 is LGHDT and CDR2 YNNKEL (reference sequence). In nucleotides, the CDR3 is TGTGCCAGCAGCCTAAACACTGAAGCTTTCTTT. Protein: CASSLNTEAFF.

This clone has at least ten counts. The V call is TRBV5-1, the J call TRBJ1-1, with a possible D match to TRBD1 (6 bases). The V gene's germline CDR1 is SGHRS and CDR2 YFSETQ. The CDR3 extends over 12 amino acids. The V and J ends lost 4 bases and 8 bases respectively, with 12 bases between them. As DNA, the CDR3 is TGCGCCAGCAGCCCAACAGGGACGGAAGCTTTCTTT. It translates to CASSPTGTEAFF.

This clone showed up many times. The chain employs TRBV5-6 and TRBJ1-6; TRBD1 agrees at 8 bases. The CDR3 length is 16 residues. The ends lost 4 bases at V and 7 bases at J; junction bases unmatched: 10. Germline V gene sequence: CDR1 SGHDT, CDR2 YYEEEE. In DNA form, the CDR3 reads TGTGCCAGCAGCGGTGGGCGACAGGGGATCAATTCACCCCTCCACTTT. This encodes CASSGGRQGINSPLHF.

In this sample, this clone turned up many times. The J gene is TRBJ2-5, the V gene TRBV28; no definite D call. The germline CDR1 and CDR2 sequences are MDHEN and SYDVKM. V was shortened by 4 bases and J by 4 bases, with 22 bases between the two germline ends. The CDR3 extends over 17 amino acids. CDR3 DNA sequence: TGTGCCAGCAGTTCTATGGACGGCTCAAAAGTTAGAGAGACCCAGTACTTC. Residues: CASSSMDGSKVRETQYF.

As regards this clone: A read error may explain this, as a much larger clone is one base away. The chain combines TRBV5-5 with TRBJ1-1; D unresolved. Germline V gene sequence: CDR1 SGHKS, CDR2 YYEKEE (reference sequence). V was cut by 9 bases and J by 6 bases, with 18 bases left in between. The CDR3 totals 13 residues. CDR3: CANTLYLEAEAFF. The CDR3 DNA reads as TGTGCCAACACCCTTTATTTAGAGGCTGAAGCTTTCTTT.